This is a list of T cell receptor beta chains from one sample in a study of blood T cell repertoires in COVID-19. Sequencing was performed with immunoSEQ multiplex PCR; in TCRdb, only in-frame clones are kept and a portion is missing. Of approximately 480,000 clones listed, around 90% are singletons. The sequenced sample consisted of PBMCs or T cells enriched from blood (not recorded which). These receptor sequences come from a woman between 18 and 29 years old who had recovered from COVID-19. Both conserved end residues are part of each CDR3. D genes are given only for firm matches. Size is stated for part of the rows, as once, few or many counts, or as a class when the clone is expanded.

abundance	j_gene	v_gene	d_gene	CDR3aa	CDR3nt
-	TRBJ1-1	TRBV6-5	-	CASRLNTEAFF	TGTGCCAGCAGGCTAAACACTGAAGCTTTCTTT
-	TRBJ2-7	TRBV3-1/TRBV3-2	-	CASRYYNEQYF	TGTGCCAGCAGATATTACAACGAGCAGTACTTC
few	TRBJ2-3	TRBV7-3	-	CAQKDTDTQYF	TGTGCTCAGAAAGACACAGATACGCAGTATTTT
-	TRBJ2-4	TRBV30	-	CAWRFGSQGAKNIQYF	TGTGCCTGGAGGTTCGGAAGCCAGGGGGCCAAAAACATTCAGTACTTC
-	TRBJ1-1	TRBV3-1/TRBV3-2	-	CASSPLGDTEAFF	TGTGCCAGCAGCCCCCTAGGGGACACTGAAGCTTTCTTT
few	TRBJ1-1	TRBV5-6	-	CASSPVSDTEAFF	TGTGCCAGCAGCCCGGTTTCGGACACTGAAGCTTTCTTT
-	TRBJ2-7	TRBV18	TRBD2	CASSPLAGGSNEQYF	TGTGCCAGCTCACCCCTAGCGGGGGGTAGCAACGAGCAGTACTTC
few	TRBJ2-1	TRBV11-2	TRBD2	CASSLGTSGGANEQFF	TGTGCCAGCAGTCTAGGCACTAGCGGGGGGGCTAATGAGCAGTTCTTC
once	TRBJ2-7	TRBV27	TRBD2	CASSLFGLAGALYEQYF	TGTGCCAGCAGTTTATTTGGACTAGCGGGGGCTTTATACGAGCAGTACTTC
-	TRBJ1-5	TRBV28	-	CASSLYGEDGQPQHF	TGTGCCAGCAGTTTATATGGGGAGGACGGGCAGCCCCAGCATTTT
-	TRBJ2-5	TRBV5-1	TRBD2	CASSSPLGHQRGGGFALQETQYF	TGCGCCAGCAGCTCTCCTCTGGGGCACCAGCGGGGGGGAGGGTTTGCCCTCCAAGAGACCCAGTACTTC
-	TRBJ1-4	TRBV5-6	TRBD1	CASSRLQGFNEKLFF	TGTGCCAGCAGCCGGCTACAGGGGTTTAATGAAAAACTGTTTTTT
-	TRBJ2-3	TRBV25-1	TRBD2	CASSLGGGRRDTQYF	TGTGCCAGCAGCTTGGGCGGGGGGCGCAGAGATACGCAGTATTTT
-	TRBJ1-1	TRBV5-1	TRBD1	CASSSQGQGYTEAFF	TGCGCCAGCAGCAGCCAGGGACAGGGTTACACTGAAGCTTTCTTT
-	TRBJ2-3	TRBV2	-	CASSEQGTESTQYF	TGTGCCAGCAGTGAACAGGGAACGGAGAGTACGCAGTATTTT
-	TRBJ1-2	TRBV2	TRBD1	CASRGRDREIGYTF	TGTGCCAGCAGGGGCCGGGACAGGGAAATAGGCTACACCTTC
-	TRBJ2-7	TRBV9	TRBD1	CASSLTGDTYEQYF	TGTGCCAGCAGCCTGACAGGGGATACCTACGAGCAGTACTTC
-	TRBJ1-6	TRBV10-3	TRBD1	CAISGTELSSPLHF	TGTGCCATCAGCGGGACAGAGCTTAGTTCACCCCTCCACTTT
-	TRBJ1-2	TRBV28	TRBD1	CASSTGTDPYGYTF	TGTGCCAGCAGTACCGGGACAGACCCATATGGCTACACCTTC
-	TRBJ2-1	TRBV5-1	-	CASSPLWQGSYNEQFF	TGCGCCAGCAGCCCCTTGTGGCAGGGGTCCTACAATGAGCAGTTCTTC
-	TRBJ2-7	TRBV9	TRBD2	CASSPQGLAGGYEQYF	TGTGCCAGCAGCCCCCAAGGGCTAGCGGGGGGCTACGAGCAGTACTTC
-	TRBJ2-5	TRBV4-1	-	CASSQERATQETQYF	TGCGCCAGCAGCCAAGAGAGGGCCACACAAGAGACCCAGTACTTC
-	TRBJ1-1	TRBV4-1	-	CASSQVHITNTEAFF	TGCGCCAGCAGCCAAGTACATATTACCAACACTGAAGCTTTCTTT
few	TRBJ1-3	TRBV30	-	CACLRGSSGNTIYF	TGTGCCTGCCTGCGGGGGAGCTCTGGAAACACCATATATTTT
-	TRBJ1-4	TRBV7-6	-	CASSPGVVLEKLFF	TGTGCCAGCAGCCCCGGGGTGGTCCTTGAAAAACTGTTTTTT
-	TRBJ2-5	TRBV2	-	CASYRGAPETQYF	TGTGCCAGCTACCGGGGGGCCCCTGAGACCCAGTACTTC
once	TRBJ1-1	TRBV4-1	TRBD1	CASSQEDRLGTEAFF	TGCGCCAGCAGCCAAGAGGACAGGTTAGGAACTGAAGCTTTCTTT
-	TRBJ2-7	TRBV1	-	CTSTGFYEQYF	TGCACCAGCACAGGGTTCTACGAGCAGTACTTC
few	TRBJ1-1	TRBV30	-	CAWRAGPNTEAFF	TGTGCCTGGAGGGCAGGGCCGAACACTGAAGCTTTCTTT
-	TRBJ1-1	TRBV2	-	CASQGTAMNTEAFF	TGTGCCAGCCAGGGAACAGCAATGAACACTGAAGCTTTCTTT
-	TRBJ1-1	TRBV19	-	CASSVDRLNTEAFF	TGTGCCAGTAGTGTCGACAGACTGAACACTGAAGCTTTCTTT
-	TRBJ1-5	TRBV2	TRBD1	CASSVDRGDQPQHF	TGTGCCAGCAGCGTGGACAGGGGGGATCAGCCCCAGCATTTT
-	TRBJ1-5	TRBV12-3/TRBV12-4	-	CASSENGDQPQHF	TGTGCCAGCAGCGAAAATGGAGATCAGCCCCAGCATTTT
few	TRBJ2-1	TRBV11-1	TRBD2	CASARLADEQFF	TGTGCCAGCGCAAGACTAGCCGATGAGCAGTTCTTC
-	TRBJ2-3	TRBV3-1/TRBV3-2	-	CASSQVGLRTDTQYF	TGTGCCAGCAGCCAAGTAGGACTTCGCACAGATACGCAGTATTTT
-	TRBJ2-3	TRBV19	-	CASSLGAVWDTQYF	TGTGCCAGTAGTCTAGGGGCCGTCTGGGATACGCAGTATTTT
-	TRBJ1-5	TRBV2	TRBD1	CASRAHDRVAQPQHF	TGTGCCAGCAGGGCACATGACAGGGTGGCGCAGCCCCAGCATTTT
-	TRBJ2-1	TRBV29-1	TRBD1	CSVGRDRYNEQFF	TGCAGCGTTGGCCGGGACAGATACAATGAGCAGTTCTTC
-	TRBJ2-7	TRBV5-1	-	CASSSCDRGEQYF	TGCGCCAGCAGCTCGTGTGATAGGGGCGAGCAGTACTTC
few	TRBJ1-3	TRBV10-3	-	CAISESTGSAGNTIYF	TGTGCCATCAGTGAGTCCACAGGTTCGGCTGGAAACACCATATATTTT
-	TRBJ1-5	TRBV5-8	-	CASSPRYGNQPQHF	TGTGCCAGCAGCCCCCGTTATGGCAATCAGCCCCAGCATTTT
-	TRBJ1-1	TRBV2	-	CASSVTMNTEAFF	TGTGCCAGCAGCGTTACTATGAACACTGAAGCTTTCTTT
-	TRBJ1-2	TRBV7-8	-	CASSFPGQFFAGYTF	TGTGCCAGCAGCTTTCCCGGACAGTTCTTCGCCGGCTACACCTTC
-	TRBJ2-7	TRBV5-1	TRBD1	CASSPPGTGIEQYF	TGCGCCAGCAGCCCGCCCGGGACAGGCATCGAGCAGTACTTC
-	TRBJ2-2	TRBV4-2	-	CASSQDGKGVVGELFF	TGTGCCAGCAGCCAAGATGGAAAGGGGGTGGTCGGGGAGCTGTTTTTT
once	TRBJ1-4	TRBV5-1	-	CASSLNTLATNEKLFF	TGCGCCAGCAGCTTAAACACCCTTGCAACTAATGAAAAACTGTTTTTT
-	TRBJ1-5	TRBV29-1	TRBD1	CSPKGDRGGQPQHF	TGCAGCCCCAAGGGGGACAGGGGAGGCCAGCCCCAGCATTTT
-	TRBJ2-2	TRBV2	-	CASTQGTGELFF	TGTGCCAGCACACAGGGTACCGGGGAGCTGTTTTTT
-	TRBJ1-2	TRBV11-2	TRBD1	CASSFGTGGLLYGYTF	TGTGCCAGCAGCTTCGGGACAGGGGGTCTCCTCTATGGCTACACCTTC
-	TRBJ2-3	TRBV6-1	-	CASSDGGDTQYF	TGTGCCAGCAGTGATGGGGGGGATACGCAGTATTTT
-	TRBJ1-2	TRBV27	-	CASSLSAGLGGYTF	TGTGCCAGCAGTTTATCGGCGGGTCTTGGTGGCTACACCTTC
-	TRBJ2-2	TRBV29-1	TRBD1	CSVGQGTTGELFF	TGCAGCGTTGGACAGGGGACCACCGGGGAGCTGTTTTTT
-	TRBJ2-3	TRBV3-1/TRBV3-2	TRBD2	CASSQETSGDTDTQYF	TGTGCCAGCAGCCAAGAAACTAGCGGGGACACAGATACGCAGTATTTT
-	TRBJ1-1	TRBV18	TRBD1	CASSADDRGATEAFF	TGTGCCAGCTCTGCAGACGACAGGGGTGCCACTGAAGCTTTCTTT
-	TRBJ2-2	TRBV24-1	TRBD2	CATRGRDNTGELFF	TGTGCCACCAGAGGGAGGGATAACACCGGGGAGCTGTTTTTT
once	TRBJ1-4	TRBV6-5	-	CAGGGKVRSEKLFF	TGTGCCGGGGGGGGGAAGGTGAGGAGTGAAAAACTGTTTTTT
-	TRBJ1-1	TRBV2	-	CASSEGWQMNTEAFF	TGTGCCAGCAGTGAAGGGTGGCAGATGAACACTGAAGCTTTCTTT